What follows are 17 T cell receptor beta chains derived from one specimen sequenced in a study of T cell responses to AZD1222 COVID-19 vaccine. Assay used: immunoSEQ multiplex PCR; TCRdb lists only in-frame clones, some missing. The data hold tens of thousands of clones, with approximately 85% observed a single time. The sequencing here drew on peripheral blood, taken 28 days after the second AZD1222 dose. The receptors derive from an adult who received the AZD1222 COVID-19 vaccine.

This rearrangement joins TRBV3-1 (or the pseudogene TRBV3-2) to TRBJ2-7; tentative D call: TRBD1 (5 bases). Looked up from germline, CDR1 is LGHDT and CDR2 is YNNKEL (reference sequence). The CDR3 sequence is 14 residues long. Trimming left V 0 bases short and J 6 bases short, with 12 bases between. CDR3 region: CASSQDPQGREQYF. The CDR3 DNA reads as TGTGCCAGCAGCCAAGATCCCCAGGGTCGCGAGCAGTACTTC.

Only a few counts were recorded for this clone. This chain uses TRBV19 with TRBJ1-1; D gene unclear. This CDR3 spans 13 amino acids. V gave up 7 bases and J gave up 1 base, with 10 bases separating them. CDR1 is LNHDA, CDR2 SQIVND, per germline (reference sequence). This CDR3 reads CASTLHTNTEAFF. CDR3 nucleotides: TGTGCCAGTACCCTACACACGAACACTGAAGCTTTCTTT.

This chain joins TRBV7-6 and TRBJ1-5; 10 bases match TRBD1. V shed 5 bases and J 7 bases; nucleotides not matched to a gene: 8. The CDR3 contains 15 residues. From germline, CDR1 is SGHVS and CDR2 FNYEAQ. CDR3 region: CASSRGTGVRQPQHF. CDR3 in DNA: TGTGCCAGCAGCAGAGGGACAGGGGTTCGACAGCCCCAGCATTTT.

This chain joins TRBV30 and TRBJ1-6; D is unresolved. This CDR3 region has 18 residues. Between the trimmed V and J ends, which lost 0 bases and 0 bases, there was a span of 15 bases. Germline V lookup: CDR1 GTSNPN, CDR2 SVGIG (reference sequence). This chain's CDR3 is CAWSVTYRRSSYNSPLHF. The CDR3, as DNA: TGTGCCTGGAGTGTAACGTACAGACGGAGCTCCTATAATTCACCCCTCCACTTT. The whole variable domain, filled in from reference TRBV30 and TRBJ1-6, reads SQTIHQWPATLVQPVGSPLSLECTVEGTSNPNLYWYRQAAGRGLQLLFYSVGIGQISSEVPQNLSASRPQDRQFILSSKKLLLSDSGFYLCAWSVTYRRSSYNSPLHFGNGTRLTVT.

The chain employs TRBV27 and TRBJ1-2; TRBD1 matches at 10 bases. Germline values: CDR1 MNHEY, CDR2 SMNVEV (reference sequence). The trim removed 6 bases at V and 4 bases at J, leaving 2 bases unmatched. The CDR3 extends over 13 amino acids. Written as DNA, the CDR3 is TGTGCCAGCAGCCGGACAGGGGGCTATGGCTACACCTTC. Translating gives CASSRTGGYGYTF.

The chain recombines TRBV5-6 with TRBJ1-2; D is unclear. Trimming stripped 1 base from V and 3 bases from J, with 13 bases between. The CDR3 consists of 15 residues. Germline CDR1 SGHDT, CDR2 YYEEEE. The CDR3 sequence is CASSLTGLAHYGYTF. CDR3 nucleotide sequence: TGTGCCAGCAGCTTGACCGGACTCGCCCACTATGGCTACACCTTC. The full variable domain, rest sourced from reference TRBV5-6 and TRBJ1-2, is DAGVTQSPTHLIKTRGQQVTLRCSPKSGHDTVSWYQQALGQGPQFIFQYYEEEERQRGNFPDRFSGHQFPNYSSELNVNALLLGDSALYLCASSLTGLAHYGYTFGSGTRLTVV.

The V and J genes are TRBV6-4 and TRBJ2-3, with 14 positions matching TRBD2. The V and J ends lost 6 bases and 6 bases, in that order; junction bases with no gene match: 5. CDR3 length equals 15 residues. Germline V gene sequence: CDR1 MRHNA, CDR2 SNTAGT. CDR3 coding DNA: TGTGCCAGCAGGAGGACTAGCGGGGGGACTGATACGCAGTATTTT. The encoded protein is CASRRTSGGTDTQYF.

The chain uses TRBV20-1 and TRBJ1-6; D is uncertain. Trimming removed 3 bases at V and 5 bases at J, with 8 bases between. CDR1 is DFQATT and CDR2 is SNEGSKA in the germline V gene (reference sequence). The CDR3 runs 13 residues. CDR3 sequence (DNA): TGCAGTGCTAGTGGGCAGGATAATTCACCCCTCCACTTT. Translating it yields CSASGQDNSPLHF.

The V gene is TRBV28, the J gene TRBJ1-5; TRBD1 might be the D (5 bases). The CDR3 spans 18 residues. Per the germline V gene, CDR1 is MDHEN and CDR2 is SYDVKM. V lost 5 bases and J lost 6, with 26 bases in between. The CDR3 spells CASSLLADGAQITQPQHF. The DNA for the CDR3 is TGTGCCAGCAGTCTCCTTGCGGATGGGGCTCAAATTACTCAGCCCCAGCATTTT.

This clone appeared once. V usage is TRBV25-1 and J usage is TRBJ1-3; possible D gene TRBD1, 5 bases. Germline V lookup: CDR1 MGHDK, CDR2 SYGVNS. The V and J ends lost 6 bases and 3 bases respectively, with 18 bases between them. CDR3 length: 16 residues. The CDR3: CASSWGAGTGGNTIYF. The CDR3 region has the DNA TGTGCCAGCAGCTGGGGAGCAGGGACTGGTGGAAACACCATATATTTT.

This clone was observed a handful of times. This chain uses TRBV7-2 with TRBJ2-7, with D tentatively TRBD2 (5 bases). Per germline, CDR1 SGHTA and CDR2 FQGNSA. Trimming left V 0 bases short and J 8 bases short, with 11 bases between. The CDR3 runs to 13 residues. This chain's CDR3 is CASSLAGEWQQYF. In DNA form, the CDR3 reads TGTGCCAGCAGCTTAGCCGGGGAATGGCAGCAGTACTTC.

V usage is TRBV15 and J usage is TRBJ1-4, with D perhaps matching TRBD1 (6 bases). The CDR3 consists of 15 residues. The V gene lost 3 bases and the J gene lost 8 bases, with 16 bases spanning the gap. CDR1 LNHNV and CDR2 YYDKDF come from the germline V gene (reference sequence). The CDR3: CATSRRGGDWEKLFF. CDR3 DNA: TGTGCCACCAGCAGGAGAGGGGGGGACTGGGAAAAACTGTTTTTT.

This CDR3 reads CASQFTGGPAGEQFF. The CDR3 region has the DNA TGTGCCAGTCAATTCACAGGGGGCCCCGCTGGGGAGCAGTTCTTC. This rearrangement joins TRBV19 to TRBJ2-1, with 9 bases aligning to TRBD1. There are 15 residues in the CDR3. Trimming at V came to 8 bases and at J to 10 bases, leaving 15 bases not matched to a gene. Per germline, CDR1 LNHDA and CDR2 SQIVND (reference sequence).

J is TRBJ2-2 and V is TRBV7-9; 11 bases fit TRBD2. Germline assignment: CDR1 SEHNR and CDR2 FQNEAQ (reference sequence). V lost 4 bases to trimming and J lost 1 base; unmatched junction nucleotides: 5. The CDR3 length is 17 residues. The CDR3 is CASSSGLAALNTGELFF. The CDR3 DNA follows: TGTGCCAGCAGCTCGGGACTAGCGGCCCTGAACACCGGGGAGCTGTTTTTT.

Here the CDR3 DNA reads TGCAGTGCTCACGGGGGGGCTGAGCAGTTCTTC. It encodes CSAHGGAEQFF. V and J are TRBV20-1 and TRBJ2-1, with TRBD2 matching 8 bases. This CDR3 comprises 11 residues. The J segment lost 9 bases and the V segment lost 5 bases, leaving 3 bases of the junction unmatched. Germline CDR1 is DFQATT and CDR2 is SNEGSKA (reference sequence).

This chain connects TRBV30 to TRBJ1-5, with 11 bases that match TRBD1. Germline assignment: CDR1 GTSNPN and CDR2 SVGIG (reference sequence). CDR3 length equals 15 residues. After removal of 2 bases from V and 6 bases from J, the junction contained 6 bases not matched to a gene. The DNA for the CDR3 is TGTGCCTGGAGTCCGGACAGGGGGCTGGTTCAGCCCCAGCATTTT. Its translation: CAWSPDRGLVQPQHF. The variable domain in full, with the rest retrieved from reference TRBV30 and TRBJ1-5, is SQTIHQWPATLVQPVGSPLSLECTVEGTSNPNLYWYRQAAGRGLQLLFYSVGIGQISSEVPQNLSASRPQDRQFILSSKKLLLSDSGFYLCAWSPDRGLVQPQHFGDGTRLSIL.

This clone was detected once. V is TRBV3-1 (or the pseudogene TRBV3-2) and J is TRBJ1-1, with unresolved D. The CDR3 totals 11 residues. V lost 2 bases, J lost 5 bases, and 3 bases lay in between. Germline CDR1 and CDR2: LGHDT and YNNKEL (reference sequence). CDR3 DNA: TGTGCCAGCAGCCAAACTACTGAAGCTTTCTTT. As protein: CASSQTTEAFF.